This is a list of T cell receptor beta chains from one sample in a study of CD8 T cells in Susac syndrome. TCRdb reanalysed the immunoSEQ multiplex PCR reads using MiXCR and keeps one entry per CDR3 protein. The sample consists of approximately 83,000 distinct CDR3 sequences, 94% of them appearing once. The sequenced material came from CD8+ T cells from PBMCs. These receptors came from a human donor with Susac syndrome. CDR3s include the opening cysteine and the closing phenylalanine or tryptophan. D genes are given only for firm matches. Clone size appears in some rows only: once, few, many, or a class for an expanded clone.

CASSRIPPSISGANVLTF,TGTGCCAGCAGCCGGATCCCGCCCTCTATCTCTGGGGCCAACGTCCTGACTTTC,NA,TRBJ2-6,TRBV14,NA
CSAATPGPPSYGYTF,TGCAGCGCAGCCACACCGGGACCGCCCAGCTATGGCTACACCTTC,NA,TRBJ1-2,TRBV29-1,NA
CASRQSGETQYF,TGTGCCAGCAGGCAAAGCGGGGAGACCCAGTACTTC,NA,TRBJ2-5,TRBV27,NA
CASSGGDTQYF,TGTGCCAGCTCCGGGGGAGATACGCAGTATTTT,NA,TRBJ2-3,TRBV11-3,NA
CATSRDDGPRQTQYF,TGTGCCACCAGCAGAGACGACGGCCCACGACAGACCCAGTACTTC,NA,TRBJ2-5,TRBV15,NA
CASSTTWTGRLDYEQYF,TGTGCCAGTAGTACCACCTGGACAGGGCGATTGGACTACGAGCAGTACTTC,once,TRBJ2-7,TRBV19,TRBD1
CSARDYSGQTLNTEAFF,TGCAGTGCTAGAGATTATTCGGGACAGACTCTGAACACTGAAGCTTTCTTT,NA,TRBJ1-1,TRBV20-1,TRBD1
CASSRGGPDTQYF,TGTGCCAGCAGTCGAGGGGGTCCAGATACGCAGTATTTT,NA,TRBJ2-3,TRBV7-9,NA
CASSPPGVGSPLHF,TGTGCCAGCAGCCCGCCCGGGGTCGGGTCACCCCTCCACTTT,NA,TRBJ1-6,TRBV7-9,NA
CASSATLAGVLHEQYF,TGTGCCAGCAGCGCCACCCTAGCGGGAGTTCTCCACGAGCAGTACTTC,NA,TRBJ2-7,TRBV13,TRBD2
CASSESWGSTDTQYF,TGTGCCAGCAGTGAATCGTGGGGGAGCACAGATACGCAGTATTTT,NA,TRBJ2-3,TRBV25-1,NA
CASSRTGVSYNEQFF,TGTGCCAGCAGTAGGACAGGGGTATCCTACAATGAGCAGTTCTTC,NA,TRBJ2-1,TRBV27,TRBD1
CASQTPDLAAFF,TGTGCCAGCCAAACCCCGGATTTAGCCGCTTTCTTT,NA,TRBJ1-1,TRBV7-9,NA
CASSSSSSYNSPLHF,TGTGCCAGCAGTAGCTCAAGCTCCTATAATTCACCCCTCCACTTT,NA,TRBJ1-6,TRBV27,NA
CASSLGQDGNQPQHF,TGTGCCAGCAGCTTAGGCCAGGATGGCAATCAGCCCCAGCATTTT,once,TRBJ1-5,TRBV7-2,NA
CASSTRQGPVSPLHF,TGTGCCAGCAGCACCAGACAGGGTCCTGTTTCACCCCTCCACTTT,NA,TRBJ1-6,TRBV7-9,TRBD1
CVWSGGATGPAEKLFF,TGTGTCTGGAGTGGAGGGGCCACAGGGCCGGCTGAAAAACTGTTTTTT,once,TRBJ1-4,TRBV30,NA
CASSLNGGTSGSRFDEQFF,TGTGCCAGCAGCTTGAACGGAGGGACTAGCGGGAGTCGGTTCGATGAGCAGTTCTTC,NA,TRBJ2-1,TRBV5-4,TRBD2
CAGGSSYNEQFF,TGTGCGGGGGGTAGCTCCTACAATGAGCAGTTCTTC,NA,TRBJ2-1,TRBV12-3/TRBV12-4,NA
CATSISSSYNSPLHF,TGTGCCACCAGCATTTCTAGCTCCTATAATTCACCCCTCCACTTT,NA,TRBJ1-6,TRBV15,NA
CASSVALGTSDIQYF,TGTGCCAGCAGCGTAGCTTTGGGGACTAGCGACATTCAGTACTTC,NA,TRBJ2-4,TRBV9,TRBD2
CASSSQITGPAGASYEQYF,TGTGCCAGCAGCTCCCAGATCACGGGGCCAGCGGGGGCGAGCTACGAGCAGTACTTC,NA,TRBJ2-7,TRBV4-2,TRBD2
CASSSTSPETQYF,TGTGCCAGCAGCTCGACTAGCCCTGAGACCCAGTACTTC,few,TRBJ2-5,TRBV7-8,TRBD2
CSASPLAGGPNEQFF,TGCAGTGCTAGCCCCCTAGCGGGGGGGCCCAATGAGCAGTTCTTC,NA,TRBJ2-1,TRBV20-1,TRBD2
CASSLAWTGMRETQYF,TGCGCCAGCAGCTTGGCCTGGACAGGGATGAGAGAGACCCAGTACTTC,NA,TRBJ2-5,TRBV5-1,TRBD1
CASSQDSRDRETIQETQYF,TGTGCCAGCAGCCAAGATTCCCGGGACAGGGAGACCATACAAGAGACCCAGTACTTC,once,TRBJ2-5,TRBV14,TRBD1
CASSLLGTDTQYF,TGTGCCAGCAGCTTATTAGGGACCGATACGCAGTATTTT,NA,TRBJ2-3,TRBV7-3,NA
CASSEDRVFGELFF,TGTGCCAGCAGTGAAGATAGGGTTTTCGGGGAGCTGTTTTTT,NA,TRBJ2-2,TRBV2,NA
CASSNREVSYNEQFF,TGTGCCAGCAGTAACCGGGAAGTCTCCTACAATGAGCAGTTCTTC,NA,TRBJ2-1,TRBV12-3/TRBV12-4,NA
CASNRAGQETQYF,TGCGCCAGCAATCGGGCGGGACAAGAGACCCAGTACTTC,NA,TRBJ2-5,TRBV10-2,NA
CASSQARTSGGEEDTQYF,TGTGCCAGCAGCCAAGCAAGGACTAGCGGGGGGGAGGAAGATACGCAGTATTTT,NA,TRBJ2-3,TRBV4-2,TRBD2
CASSLVLSLPGELFF,TGTGCCAGCAGTTTGGTACTGAGTCTTCCCGGGGAGCTGTTTTTT,once,TRBJ2-2,TRBV27,NA